The sequence of this T cell receptor (beta chain) was determined in a study of blood T cells in healthy people across ages. Study-wide findings and caveats: TCR beta diversity per million T cells fell roughly linearly with age.

There are a few counts of this clonotype. Its antigen remains unknown. The study isolated at least 6.5 million PBMCs from each sample. This CDR3 is built from 15 residues. The junction had 14 bases not matched to a gene; V was cut back by 0 bases and J by 11 bases. From germline, CDR1 is DFQATT and CDR2 SNEGSKA (reference sequence). Through a sample-barcoded 5' primer and a J-beta primer mix, a second PCR was run for roughly 6 to 11 cycles. TCRdb re-called the 5' RACE reads through MiXCR, storing one row per CDR3 protein. The data hold 850,000 to 950,000 distinct CDR3 sequences, with 25% to 30% observed a single time.

The chain joins TRBV20-1 to TRBJ2-5; 8 bases line up with TRBD1. Sequenced sample: blood. This sequence originates from a woman aged 80 or older in good health. CDR3 sequence (DNA): TGCAGTGCTAGAGATCAGGGGGCGACCTACAATGAGCAGTACTTC. Amino acids: CSARDQGATYNEQYF.